A single sample is the source of the 12 T cell receptor beta chains below, sequenced in a study of T cells after yellow fever vaccination. TCRdb processed the 5' RACE reads anew with MiXCR; each CDR3 protein has one entry. The profile shows under 300,000 distinct CDR3 sequences, roughly 13% of them singletons. Sequencing was performed on CD4+ T cells sorted from PBMCs, taken 45 days after the yellow fever booster vaccination. The receptors come from a man aged 30-40 years who received the YFV17D yellow fever vaccine.

The V gene is TRBV4-3, the J gene TRBJ2-6; D unclear. Germline-derived CDR1 and CDR2 are LGHNA and YSLEER. The CDR3 extends over 15 amino acids. The ends were cut back, 0 bases at V and 5 bases at J, with 8 bases in the middle. CDR3 sequence reads: CASSQELSRANVLTF. The CDR3 DNA sequence: TGCGCCAGCAGCCAAGAGCTGAGTCGGGCCAACGTCCTGACTTTC.

V gene TRBV12-3 or TRBV12-4 combines with J gene TRBJ2-7; D not certain. This CDR3 is built from 14 residues. Trimming removed 1 base from V and 0 bases from J, with 7 bases in between. As DNA, the CDR3 is TGTGCCAGCAGTTTAGACACCACCTCCTACGAGCAGTACTTC. This codes for CASSLDTTSYEQYF.

This clonotype has only a few counts. The chain carries TRBV20-1 and TRBJ1-5; TRBD1 might be the D (6 bases). CDR1 is DFQATT, CDR2 SNEGSKA, per germline (reference sequence). The CDR3 is 13 residues long. V was shortened by 6 bases and J by 7 bases, with 16 bases between the two germline ends. The CDR3 protein is CSARGQIAQPQHF. Written as DNA, the CDR3 is TGCAGTGCCCGAGGACAGATTGCCCAGCCCCAGCATTTT.

This chain joins TRBV11-2 and TRBJ2-3; 13 bases agree with TRBD2. This CDR3 region has 19 residues. CDR1 and CDR2 (germline): SGHAT, FQNNGV. The trim removed 3 bases at V and 2 bases at J, leaving 11 bases unmatched. The CDR3 region is CASSFHLITSGGDTDTQYF. The CDR3 DNA is TGTGCCAGCAGCTTCCACCTCATAACTAGCGGGGGGGACACAGATACGCAGTATTTT.

This clonotype was counted a few times. V and J are TRBV6-2 or TRBV6-3 and TRBJ2-7; 7 bases line up with TRBD2. The trim removed 6 bases at V and 3 bases at J, leaving 8 bases unmatched. CDR3 length: 14 amino acids. CDR1 and CDR2 from the germline V gene are MNHEY and SVGEGT. The CDR3 loop is CASRGRGGSYEQYF. The CDR3 nucleotides read TGTGCCAGCAGGGGCCGGGGAGGGAGCTACGAGCAGTACTTC.

This clonotype was observed a few times. The gene calls are TRBV24-1 and TRBJ2-1; weak D call: TRBD1 (8 bases). The CDR3 is made up of 15 amino acids. CDR1 and CDR2 from the germline V gene are KGHDR and SFDVKD. Trimming left V 12 bases short and J 9 bases short, with 26 bases between. The CDR3 region has the DNA TGTGCCCCCGGGGGAGGGGACAGGCCTTGGGGTGAGCAGTTCTTC. Protein: CAPGGGDRPWGEQFF.

The CDR3 DNA is TGCAGTGCTCCTGGGGGACTTAATGAAAAACTGTTTTTT. This gives the protein CSAPGGLNEKLFF. The chain has TRBV20-1 and TRBJ1-4; possible D gene TRBD1, 5 bases. V was clipped by 5 bases and J by 4 bases, with 11 bases between them. The CDR3 has 13 residues. Per the germline V gene, CDR1 is DFQATT and CDR2 is SNEGSKA (reference sequence).

The chain links TRBV5-6 to TRBJ2-7; the match to TRBD2 covers 8 bases. Trimming at V came to 7 bases and at J to 3 bases, leaving 9 bases not matched to a gene. The CDR3 totals 14 residues. Germline V gene data show CDR1 as SGHDT and CDR2 as YYEEEE. As DNA, the CDR3 is TGTGCCAGCGGCCTATCGGGGGGGCTCTACGAGCAGTACTTC. It codes for CASGLSGGLYEQYF.

This chain links TRBV28 with TRBJ2-5, with 8 bases matching TRBD1. CDR3 length: 13 residues. Per the germline V gene, CDR1 is MDHEN and CDR2 is SYDVKM. CDR3: CAIGTGSQETQYF. The CDR3 region has the DNA TGTGCGATCGGGACAGGATCCCAAGAGACCCAGTACTTC.

This sequence joins TRBV14 and TRBJ2-5, with 11 nucleotides matching TRBD1. Germline V gene data show CDR1 as SGHDN and CDR2 as FVKESK. The CDR3 loop spans 18 amino acids. V was pared by 0 bases and J by 5 bases, with 11 bases of the junction left unmatched. The DNA for the CDR3 is TGTGCCAGCAGCCAAGATGCGGGATGGGACAGGGGGATGGAGACCCAGTACTTC. Translated: CASSQDAGWDRGMETQYF.

The chain combines TRBV28 with TRBJ2-6; D perhaps matches TRBD1 (5 bases). This CDR3 has 17 residues. The ends were cut back, 3 bases at V and 2 bases at J, with 14 bases in the middle. Germline CDR1 MDHEN, CDR2 SYDVKM. CDR3 amino acids: CASSLNRGKTGANVLTF. DNA for the CDR3: TGTGCCAGCAGTTTGAATAGGGGCAAAACTGGGGCCAACGTCCTGACTTTC.

In its sample, this clonotype was seen many times. The chain is built from TRBV6-2 or TRBV6-3 and TRBJ2-1, with D tentatively TRBD2 (6 bases). The CDR3 runs to 15 residues. Germline CDR1 and CDR2: MNHEY and SVGEGT. Deletions cut 6 bases from V and 0 bases from J, with 12 bases between. CDR3 sequence (DNA): TGTGCCAGCAGGAATAGCGGAAGCTCCTACAATGAGCAGTTCTTC. It encodes CASRNSGSSYNEQFF.